One T cell receptor (beta chain) is described in this entry. Its cognate antigen is unknown. 13 Jbeta primers and 60 Vbeta primers were used for the PCR. TCRdb keeps only in-frame clones here, not all; method: immunoSEQ multiplex PCR. This sample carries about 38,000 clones, about 70% of them seen once, and the ten largest clones take over 6.5%. CDR3 length: 12 residues. V lost 5 bases to trimming and J lost 7 bases, with 8 bases between them. Germline CDR1 reads MGHRA; CDR2 reads YSYEKL. The sample belongs to a study of cytomegalovirus exposure and HLA in healthy donors. Study-wide points: Previous analysis showed most TCR beta V segments were productive about 87% or about 30% of the time. As a later analysis showed, several of the most significant clusters appeared to be linked to common viral pathogens. Rare sequences made up most TCRs, while some public TCRs were found in many donors.

Although they were nominally healthy when sampled, donors likely had unrecorded immune exposures. Sequenced sample: PBMCs. The V call is TRBV4-1, the J call TRBJ2-2; D is unclear. This TCR was sampled from a man younger than 40 in good health and CMV-seronegative. The CDR3 reads CASSSSNGELFF. The CDR3, as DNA: TGCGCCAGCAGCTCCTCTAACGGGGAGCTGTTTTTT.